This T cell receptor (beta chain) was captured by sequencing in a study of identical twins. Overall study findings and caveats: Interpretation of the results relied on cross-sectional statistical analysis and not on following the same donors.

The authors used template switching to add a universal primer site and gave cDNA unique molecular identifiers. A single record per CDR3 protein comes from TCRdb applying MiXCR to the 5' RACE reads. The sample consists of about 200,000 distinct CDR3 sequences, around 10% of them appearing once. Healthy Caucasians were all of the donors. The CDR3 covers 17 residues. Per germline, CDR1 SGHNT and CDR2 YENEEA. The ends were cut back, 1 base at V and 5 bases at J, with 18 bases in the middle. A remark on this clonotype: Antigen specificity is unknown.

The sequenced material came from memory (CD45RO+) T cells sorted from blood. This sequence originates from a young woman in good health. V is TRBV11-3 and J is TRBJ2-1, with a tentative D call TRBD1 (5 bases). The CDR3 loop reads CASSLGQGSMKDNEQFF. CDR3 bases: TGTGCCAGCAGCTTAGGGCAGGGAAGTATGAAGGACAATGAGCAGTTCTTC.